This is a list of T cell receptor beta chains from one sample in a study of shared clonotypes between healthy human individuals. Clones were read by immunoSEQ multiplex PCR, and TCRdb kept only the in-frame ones, dropping some. The repertoire includes about 1 million clones, roughly 70% of them detected once, and about 1.5% sits in the top ten. The specimen sequenced was memory CD4+ T cells sorted from blood. The receptors come from a man aged 18 to 30 in good health. The CDR3 runs from the conserved cysteine through the conserved F or W. D genes are given only for firm matches. Where a row states a size, it is once, few, many or the class of an expanded clone; other rows omit it.

TRBV5-8	.	.	TRBJ2-2	TGTGCCAGCAGCAGTGGCCGACAGTTGATGACCGGGGAGCTGTTTTTT	CASSSGRQLMTGELFF
TRBV27	.	once	TRBJ2-5	TGTGCCAGCAGGGACAGTGTGGGGGAGACCCAGTACTTC	CASRDSVGETQYF
TRBV9	.	once	TRBJ1-2	TGTGCCAGCAGCTCATCCCGAGGTCTTTCGTCCCGATATGGCTACACCTTC	CASSSSRGLSSRYGYTF
TRBV30	.	.	TRBJ2-7	TGTGCCTGGAGTAAAGGGGCCGAGCAGTACTTC	CAWSKGAEQYF
TRBV10-3	TRBD1	.	TRBJ1-5	TGTGCCATCAGTTTGGACAGGGAAAGCAATCAGCCCCAGCATTTT	CAISLDRESNQPQHF
TRBV9	.	.	TRBJ2-5	TGTGCCAGCAGCACTGCCCCTAGCCCAATAGAGACCCAGTACTTC	CASSTAPSPIETQYF
TRBV5-4	TRBD1	few	TRBJ1-6	TGTGCCAGCAGCCCAGGGACAGTCGGGAATTCACCCCTCCACTTT	CASSPGTVGNSPLHF
TRBV2	.	.	TRBJ2-7	TGTGCCAGCAGCCGACAGGACTTCTACGAGCAGTACTTC	CASSRQDFYEQYF
TRBV29-1	TRBD1	.	TRBJ2-7	TGCAGCGTCGCCCGATCGACAGGGGGTAACGAGCAGTACTTC	CSVARSTGGNEQYF
TRBV29-1	TRBD1	.	TRBJ2-5	TGCAGCGTCAACAGGGGGCTGCGAGAGACCCAGTACTTC	CSVNRGLRETQYF
TRBV7-9	.	.	TRBJ1-2	TGTGCCAGCAGCTTAACTGCGGGGGCGACTGGCTACACCTTC	CASSLTAGATGYTF
TRBV6-1	TRBD1	few	TRBJ2-1	TGTGCCAGCAGTGAAAACAGGGGAAAGGGCACGACCCGGCAGTTCTTC	CASSENRGKGTTRQFF
TRBV18	TRBD1	.	TRBJ2-7	TGTGCCAGCTCACCACGACAGGGAGTAGGCGAGCAGTACTTC	CASSPRQGVGEQYF
TRBV9	.	.	TRBJ2-7	TGTGCCAGCAGCGTAGCGTCTGGGAGAGGGAGTACCTACGAGCAGTACTTC	CASSVASGRGSTYEQYF
TRBV25-1	.	.	TRBJ2-5	TGTGCCAGCACCCCCCCCCGAACGGCCAGGAGGACCCAGTACTTC	CASTPPRTARRTQYF
TRBV29-1	TRBD1	.	TRBJ2-5	TGCAGCGTTGTGTGGGACAGGGCTTACTTC	CSVVWDRAYF
TRBV18	TRBD1	.	TRBJ1-5	TGTGCCAGCTCACCCACAGGGGAGGGACAGCCCCAGCATTTT	CASSPTGEGQPQHF
TRBV19	TRBD1	.	TRBJ1-4	TGTGCCAGTAGTGCGGACAGGGGTGAAAAACTGTTTTTT	CASSADRGEKLFF
TRBV2	.	.	TRBJ1-2	TGTGCCAGCAGTGTACAGGGTGTAGGCTACACCTTC	CASSVQGVGYTF
TRBV6-1	TRBD2	.	TRBJ2-7	TGTGCCAGCCGGGACTATTCGCTGTCCCACGAGCAGTACTTC	CASRDYSLSHEQYF